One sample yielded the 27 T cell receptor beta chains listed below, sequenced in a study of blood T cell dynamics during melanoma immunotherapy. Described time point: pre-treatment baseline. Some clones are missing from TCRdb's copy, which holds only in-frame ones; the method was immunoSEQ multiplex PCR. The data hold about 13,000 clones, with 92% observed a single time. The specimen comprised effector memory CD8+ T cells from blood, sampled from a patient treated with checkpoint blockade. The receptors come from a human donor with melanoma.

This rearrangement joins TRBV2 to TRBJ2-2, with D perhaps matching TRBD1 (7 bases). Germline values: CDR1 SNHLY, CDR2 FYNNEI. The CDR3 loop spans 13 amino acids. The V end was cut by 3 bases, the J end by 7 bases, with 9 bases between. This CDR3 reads CASSDRGDGELFF. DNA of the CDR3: TGTGCCAGCAGTGACAGGGGGGACGGGGAGCTGTTTTTT.

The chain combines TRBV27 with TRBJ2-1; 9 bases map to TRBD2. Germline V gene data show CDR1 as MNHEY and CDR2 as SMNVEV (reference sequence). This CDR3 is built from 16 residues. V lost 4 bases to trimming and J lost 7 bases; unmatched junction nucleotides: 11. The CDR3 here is CASSWVAGEPINEQFF. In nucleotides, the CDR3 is TGTGCCAGCAGTTGGGTAGCGGGAGAACCTATTAATGAGCAGTTCTTC.

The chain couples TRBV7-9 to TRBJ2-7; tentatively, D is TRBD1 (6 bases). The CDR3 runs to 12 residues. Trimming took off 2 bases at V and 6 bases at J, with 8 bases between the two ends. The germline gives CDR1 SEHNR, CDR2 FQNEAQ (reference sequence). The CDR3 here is CASSLQGIEQYF. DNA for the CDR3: TGTGCCAGCAGCTTACAGGGGATCGAGCAGTACTTC.

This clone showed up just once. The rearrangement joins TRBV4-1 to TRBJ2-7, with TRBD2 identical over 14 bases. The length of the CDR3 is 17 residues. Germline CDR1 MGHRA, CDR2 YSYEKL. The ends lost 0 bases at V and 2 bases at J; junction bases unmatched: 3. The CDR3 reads CASSQDGGLAGAYEQYF. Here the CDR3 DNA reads TGCGCCAGCAGCCAAGATGGGGGACTAGCGGGGGCCTACGAGCAGTACTTC.

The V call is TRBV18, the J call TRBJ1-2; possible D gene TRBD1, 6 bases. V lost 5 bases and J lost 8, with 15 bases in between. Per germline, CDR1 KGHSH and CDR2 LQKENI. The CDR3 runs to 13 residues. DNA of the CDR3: TGTGCCAGCTCAGGGGACATAGAAAGAGGCTACACCTTC. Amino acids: CASSGDIERGYTF.

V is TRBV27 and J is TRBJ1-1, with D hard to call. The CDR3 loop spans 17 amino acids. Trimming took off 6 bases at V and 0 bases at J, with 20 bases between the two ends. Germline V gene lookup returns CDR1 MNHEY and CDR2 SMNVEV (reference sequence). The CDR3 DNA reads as TGTGCCAGCAGCTCCATAGGTCCTGTCGGCATGAACACTGAAGCTTTCTTT. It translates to CASSSIGPVGMNTEAFF.

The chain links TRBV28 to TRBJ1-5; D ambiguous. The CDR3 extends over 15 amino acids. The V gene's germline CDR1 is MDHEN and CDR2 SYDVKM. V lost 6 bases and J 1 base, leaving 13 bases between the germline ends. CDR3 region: CASSLLSESNQPQHF. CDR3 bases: TGTGCCAGCAGCTTACTATCTGAGAGCAATCAGCCCCAGCATTTT.

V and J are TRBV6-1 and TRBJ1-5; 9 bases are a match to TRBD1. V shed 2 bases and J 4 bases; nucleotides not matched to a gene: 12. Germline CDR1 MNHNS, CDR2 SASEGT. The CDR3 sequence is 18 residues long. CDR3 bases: TGTGCCAGCAGTGAAAGAGTGGTTTGGGACAGGGCAAATCAGCCCCAGCATTTT. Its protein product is CASSERVVWDRANQPQHF.

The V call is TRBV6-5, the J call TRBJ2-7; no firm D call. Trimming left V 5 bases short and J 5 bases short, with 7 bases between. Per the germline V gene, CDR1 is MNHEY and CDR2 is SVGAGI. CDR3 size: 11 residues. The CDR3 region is CASSEAHEQYF. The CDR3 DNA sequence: TGTGCCAGCAGTGAAGCCCACGAGCAGTACTTC.

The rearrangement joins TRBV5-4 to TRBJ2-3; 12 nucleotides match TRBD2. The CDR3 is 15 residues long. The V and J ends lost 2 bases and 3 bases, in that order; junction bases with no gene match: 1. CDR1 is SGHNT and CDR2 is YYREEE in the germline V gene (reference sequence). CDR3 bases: TGTGCCAGCAGCTTTGGACTAGCGGGAACAGATACGCAGTATTTT. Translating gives CASSFGLAGTDTQYF. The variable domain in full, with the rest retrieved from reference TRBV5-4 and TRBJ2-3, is ETGVTQSPTHLIKTRGQQVTLRCSSQSGHNTVSWYQQALGQGPQFIFQYYREEENGRGNFPPRFSGLQFPNYSSELNVNALELDDSALYLCASSFGLAGTDTQYFGPGTRLTVL.

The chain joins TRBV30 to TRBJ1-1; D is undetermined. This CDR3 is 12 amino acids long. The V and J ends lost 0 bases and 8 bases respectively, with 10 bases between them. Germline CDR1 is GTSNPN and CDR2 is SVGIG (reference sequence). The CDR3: CAWSVLSWEAFF. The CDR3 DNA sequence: TGTGCCTGGAGTGTTCTTAGTTGGGAAGCTTTCTTT.

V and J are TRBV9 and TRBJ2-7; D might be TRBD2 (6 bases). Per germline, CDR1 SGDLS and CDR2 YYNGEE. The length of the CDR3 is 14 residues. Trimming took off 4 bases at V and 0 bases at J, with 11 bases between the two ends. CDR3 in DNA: TGTGCCAGCAGCACGGGCGGGACCTCCTACGAGCAGTACTTC. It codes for CASSTGGTSYEQYF.

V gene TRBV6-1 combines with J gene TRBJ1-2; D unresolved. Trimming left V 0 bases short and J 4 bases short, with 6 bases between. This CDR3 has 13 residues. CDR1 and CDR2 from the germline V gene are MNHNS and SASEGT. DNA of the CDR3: TGTGCCAGCAGTGAAGCGCCATCCTATGGCTACACCTTC. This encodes CASSEAPSYGYTF.

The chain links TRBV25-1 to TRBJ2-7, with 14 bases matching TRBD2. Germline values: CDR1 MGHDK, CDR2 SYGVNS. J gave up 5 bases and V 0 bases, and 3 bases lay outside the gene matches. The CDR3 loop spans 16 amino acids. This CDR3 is CASSEYGTSGSHEQYF. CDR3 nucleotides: TGTGCCAGCAGTGAATACGGGACTAGCGGGAGCCACGAGCAGTACTTC.

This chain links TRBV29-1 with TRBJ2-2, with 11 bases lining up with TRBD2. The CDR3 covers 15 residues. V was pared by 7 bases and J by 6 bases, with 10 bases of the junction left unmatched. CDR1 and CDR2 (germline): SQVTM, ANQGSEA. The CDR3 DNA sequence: TGCAGCGCTATAGCGGGAGGGCCTGTGCCCGGGGAGCTGTTTTTT. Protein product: CSAIAGGPVPGELFF.

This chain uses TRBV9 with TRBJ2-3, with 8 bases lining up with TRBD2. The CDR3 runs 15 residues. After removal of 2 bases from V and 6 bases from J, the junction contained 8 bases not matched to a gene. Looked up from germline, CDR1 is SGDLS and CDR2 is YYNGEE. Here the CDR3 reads CASSVQRLATDTQYF. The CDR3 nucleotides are TGTGCCAGCAGCGTCCAGCGACTAGCGACGGATACGCAGTATTTT. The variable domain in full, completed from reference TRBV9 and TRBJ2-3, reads DSGVTQTPKHLITATGQRVTLRCSPRSGDLSVYWYQQSLDQGLQFLIQYYNGEERAKGNILERFSAQQFPDLHSELNLSSLELGDSALYFCASSVQRLATDTQYFGPGTRLTVL.

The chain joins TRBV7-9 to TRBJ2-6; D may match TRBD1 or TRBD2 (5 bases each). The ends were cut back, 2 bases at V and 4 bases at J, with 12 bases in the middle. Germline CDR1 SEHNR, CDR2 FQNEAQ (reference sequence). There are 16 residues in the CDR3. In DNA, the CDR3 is TGTGCCAGCAGCTTACAGCCGGGGCAGGGGGCCAACGTCCTGACTTTC. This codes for CASSLQPGQGANVLTF.

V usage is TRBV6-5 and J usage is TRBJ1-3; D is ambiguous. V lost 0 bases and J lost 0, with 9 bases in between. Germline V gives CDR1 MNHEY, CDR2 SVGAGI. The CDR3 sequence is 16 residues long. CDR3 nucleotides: TGTGCCAGCAGTTACTCAACAACTAACTCTGGAAACACCATATATTTT. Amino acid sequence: CASSYSTTNSGNTIYF.

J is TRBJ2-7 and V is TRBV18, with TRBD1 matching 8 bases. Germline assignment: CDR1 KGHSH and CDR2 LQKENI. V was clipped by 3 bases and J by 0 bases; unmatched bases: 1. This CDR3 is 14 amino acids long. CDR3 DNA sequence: TGTGCCAGCTCACCCGGGACAGGCTCCTACGAGCAGTACTTC. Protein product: CASSPGTGSYEQYF.

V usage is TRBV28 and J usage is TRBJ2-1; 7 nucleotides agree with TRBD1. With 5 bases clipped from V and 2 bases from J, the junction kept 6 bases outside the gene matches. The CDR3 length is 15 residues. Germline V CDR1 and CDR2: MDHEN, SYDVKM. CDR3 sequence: CASSVRGTAYNEQFF. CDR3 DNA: TGTGCCAGCAGTGTAAGGGGGACAGCCTACAATGAGCAGTTCTTC.

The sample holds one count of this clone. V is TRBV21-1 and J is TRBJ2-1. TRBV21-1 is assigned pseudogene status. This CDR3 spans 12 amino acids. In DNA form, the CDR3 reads TGTGCCAGCAGCAAAAGGGACAATGAGCAGTTCTTC. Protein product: CASSKRDNEQFF.

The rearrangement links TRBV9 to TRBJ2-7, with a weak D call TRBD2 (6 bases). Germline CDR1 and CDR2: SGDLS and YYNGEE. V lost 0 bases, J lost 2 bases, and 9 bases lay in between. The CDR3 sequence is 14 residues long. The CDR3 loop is CASSVGRDPYEQYF. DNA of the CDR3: TGTGCCAGCAGCGTAGGGCGGGACCCCTACGAGCAGTACTTC.

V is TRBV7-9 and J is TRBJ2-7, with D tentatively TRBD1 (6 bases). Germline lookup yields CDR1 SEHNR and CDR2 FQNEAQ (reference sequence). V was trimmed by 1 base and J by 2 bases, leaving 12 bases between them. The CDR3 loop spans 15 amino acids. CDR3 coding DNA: TGTGCCAGCAGCTTAGTGGGGGACACTACCTACGAGCAGTACTTC. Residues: CASSLVGDTTYEQYF.

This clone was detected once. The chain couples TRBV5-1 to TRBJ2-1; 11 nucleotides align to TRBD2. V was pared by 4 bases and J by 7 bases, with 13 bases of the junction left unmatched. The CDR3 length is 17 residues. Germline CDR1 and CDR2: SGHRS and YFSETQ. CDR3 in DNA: TGCGCCAGCAGCGCGGACGCCCCACTAGCGGGAGTGAATGAGCAGTTCTTC. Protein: CASSADAPLAGVNEQFF.

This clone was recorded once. This CDR3 reads CASGPSSGANEKLFF. In DNA form, the CDR3 reads TGTGCCAGCGGGCCCTCCTCCGGAGCTAATGAAAAACTGTTTTTT. The chain links TRBV2 to TRBJ1-4; D not resolved. The CDR3 runs to 15 residues. Looked up from germline, CDR1 is SNHLY and CDR2 is FYNNEI. V was pared by 8 bases and J by 3 bases, with 16 bases between. Full variable domain (outside the CDR3, taken from reference TRBV2 and TRBJ1-4): EPEVTQTPSHQVTQMGQEVILRCVPISNHLYFYWYRQILGQKVEFLVSFYNNEISEKSEIFDDQFSVERPDGSNFTLKIRSTKLEDSAMYFCASGPSSGANEKLFFGSGTQLSVL.

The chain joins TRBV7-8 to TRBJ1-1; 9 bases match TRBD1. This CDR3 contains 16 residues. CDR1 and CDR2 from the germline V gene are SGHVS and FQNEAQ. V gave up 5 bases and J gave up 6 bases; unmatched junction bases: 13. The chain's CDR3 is CASSQLPGQGGPEAFF. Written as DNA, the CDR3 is TGTGCCAGCAGCCAATTACCGGGACAGGGAGGCCCTGAAGCTTTCTTT.

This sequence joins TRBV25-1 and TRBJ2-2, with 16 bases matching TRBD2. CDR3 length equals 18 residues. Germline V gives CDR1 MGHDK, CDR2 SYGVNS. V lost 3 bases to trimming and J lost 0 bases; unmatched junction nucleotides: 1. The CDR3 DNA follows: TGTGCCAGCAGTGATGGGACTAGCGGGAGGGCGAACACCGGGGAGCTGTTTTTT. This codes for CASSDGTSGRANTGELFF. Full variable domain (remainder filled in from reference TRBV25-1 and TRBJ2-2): EADIYQTPRYLVIGTGKKITLECSQTMGHDKMYWYQQDPGMELHLIHYSYGVNSTEKGDLSSESTVSRIRTEHFPLTLESARPSHTSQYLCASSDGTSGRANTGELFFGEGSRLTVL.